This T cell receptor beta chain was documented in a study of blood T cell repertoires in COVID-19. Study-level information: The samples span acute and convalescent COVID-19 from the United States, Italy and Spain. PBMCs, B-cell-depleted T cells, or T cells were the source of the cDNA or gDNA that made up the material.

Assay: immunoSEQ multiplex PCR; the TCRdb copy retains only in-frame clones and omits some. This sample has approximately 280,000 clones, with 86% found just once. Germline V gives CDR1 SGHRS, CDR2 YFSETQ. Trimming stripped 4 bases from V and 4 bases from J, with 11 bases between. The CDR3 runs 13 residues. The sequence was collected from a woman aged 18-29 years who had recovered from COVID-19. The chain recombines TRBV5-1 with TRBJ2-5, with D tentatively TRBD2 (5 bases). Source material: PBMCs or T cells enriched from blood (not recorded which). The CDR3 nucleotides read TGCGCCAGCAGCCCTGACGGAGGAGAGACCCAGTACTTC. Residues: CASSPDGGETQYF.